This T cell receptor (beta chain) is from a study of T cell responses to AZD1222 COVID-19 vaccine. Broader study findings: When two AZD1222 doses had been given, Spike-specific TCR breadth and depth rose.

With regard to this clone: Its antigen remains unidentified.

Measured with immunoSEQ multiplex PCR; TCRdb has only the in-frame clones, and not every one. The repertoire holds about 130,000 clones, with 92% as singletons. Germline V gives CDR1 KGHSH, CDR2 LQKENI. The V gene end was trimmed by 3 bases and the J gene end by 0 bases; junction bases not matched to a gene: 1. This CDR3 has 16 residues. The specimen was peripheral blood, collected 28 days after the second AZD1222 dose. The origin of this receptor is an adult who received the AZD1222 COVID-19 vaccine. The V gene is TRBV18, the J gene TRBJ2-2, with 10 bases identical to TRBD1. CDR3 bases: TGTGCCAGCTCACCGGGACAGGGGCCGAACACCGGGGAGCTGTTTTTT. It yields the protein CASSPGQGPNTGELFF.